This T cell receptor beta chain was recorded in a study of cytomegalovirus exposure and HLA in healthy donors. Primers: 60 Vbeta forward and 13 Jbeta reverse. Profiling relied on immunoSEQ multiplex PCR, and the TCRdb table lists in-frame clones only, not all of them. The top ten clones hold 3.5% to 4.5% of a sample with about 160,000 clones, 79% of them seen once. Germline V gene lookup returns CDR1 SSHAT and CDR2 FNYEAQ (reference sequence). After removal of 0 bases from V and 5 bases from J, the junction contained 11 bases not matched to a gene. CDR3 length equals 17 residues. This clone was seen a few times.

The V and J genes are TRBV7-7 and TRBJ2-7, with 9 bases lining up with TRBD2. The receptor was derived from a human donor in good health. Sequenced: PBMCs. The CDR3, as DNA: TGTGCCAGCAGCTTAGCTCGCGGGGGGGCAGGACTCCACGAGCAGTACTTC. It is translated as CASSLARGGAGLHEQYF.